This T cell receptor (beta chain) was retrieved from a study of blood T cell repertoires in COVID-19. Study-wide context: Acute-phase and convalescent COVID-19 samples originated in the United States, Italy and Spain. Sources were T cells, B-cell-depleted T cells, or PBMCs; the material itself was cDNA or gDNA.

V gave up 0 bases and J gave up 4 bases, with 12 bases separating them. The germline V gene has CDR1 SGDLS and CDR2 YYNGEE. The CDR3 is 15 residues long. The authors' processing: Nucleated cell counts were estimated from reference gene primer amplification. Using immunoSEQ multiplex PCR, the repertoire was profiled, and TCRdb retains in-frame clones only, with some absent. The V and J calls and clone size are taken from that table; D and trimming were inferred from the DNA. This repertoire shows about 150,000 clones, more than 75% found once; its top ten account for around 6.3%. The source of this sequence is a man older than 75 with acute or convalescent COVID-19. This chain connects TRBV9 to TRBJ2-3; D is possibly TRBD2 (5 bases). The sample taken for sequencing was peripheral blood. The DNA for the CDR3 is TGTGCCAGCAGCGTAGGGAACGGGAATTCAGATACGCAGTATTTT. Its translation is CASSVGNGNSDTQYF.